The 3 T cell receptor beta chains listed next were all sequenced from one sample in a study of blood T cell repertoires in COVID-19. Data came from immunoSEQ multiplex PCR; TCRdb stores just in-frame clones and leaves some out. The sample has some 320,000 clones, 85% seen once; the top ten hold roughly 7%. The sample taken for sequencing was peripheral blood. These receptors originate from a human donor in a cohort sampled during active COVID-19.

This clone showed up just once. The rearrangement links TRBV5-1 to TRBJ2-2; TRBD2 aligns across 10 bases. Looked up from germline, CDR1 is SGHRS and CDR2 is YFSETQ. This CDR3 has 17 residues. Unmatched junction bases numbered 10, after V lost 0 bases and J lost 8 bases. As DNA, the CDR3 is TGCGCCAGCAGCTTGGCATCAAGGACTAGCGGTTTGGGGGAGCTGTTTTTT. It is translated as CASSLASRTSGLGELFF.

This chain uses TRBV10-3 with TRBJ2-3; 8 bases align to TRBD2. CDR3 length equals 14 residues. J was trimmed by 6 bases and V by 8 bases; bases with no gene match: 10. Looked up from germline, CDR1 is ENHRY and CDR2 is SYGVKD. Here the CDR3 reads CAIRAGGGLDTQYF. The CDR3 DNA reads TGTGCCATCCGGGCCGGGGGGGGATTGGATACGCAGTATTTT.

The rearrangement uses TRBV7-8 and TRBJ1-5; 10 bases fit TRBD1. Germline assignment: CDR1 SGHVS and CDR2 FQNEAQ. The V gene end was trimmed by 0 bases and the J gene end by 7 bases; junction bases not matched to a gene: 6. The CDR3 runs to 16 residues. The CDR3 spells CASSLAGQGGRQPQHF. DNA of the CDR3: TGTGCCAGCAGCTTAGCCGGACAGGGGGGAAGGCAGCCCCAGCATTTT.